The T cell receptor beta chain described here comes from a study of blood T cell repertoires in COVID-19 (TCRdb year 2020). With respect to the entire study: The collaborator samples originated in the United States, Italy and Spain and spanned the acute and convalescent phases of COVID-19. The material from the prospective study consisted of cDNA or gDNA derived from T cells, B-cell-depleted T cells, or PBMCs. Subjects who had been exposed to COVID-19, were actively infected with it, or had recovered from it provided the deeply sampled blood TCRbeta repertoires that made up the dataset. The repertoires were released in a freely available public database intended as a resource for research on the immune response to SARS-CoV-2. Samples were obtained from the ongoing ImmuneRACE study (first 160 participants) and from 1,200 or so subjects provided by 6 global collaborators. Nearly every sample came with metadata listing a de-identified subject ID, COVID-19 status, age in years and sex. Where HLA class I and class II types were available, the types were taken from metadata supplied by the sample provider, not from assay-based typing. What the study reported, not specific to this receptor: The quantity of clinical and demographic metadata differed by source and by participant and was supplied without curation.

TCRbeta CDR3 regions were amplified from genomic DNA by means of the immunoSEQ Assay, a bias-controlled multiplex PCR. Per the original workflow: Nucleated cell counts per sample were estimated from amplification of reference gene primers within the assay. To quantify the absolute abundance of each unique TCRbeta CDR3 rearrangement, sequence reads were collapsed and filtered. Productive Simpson clonality was computed per sample as the square root of Simpson's diversity index over productive rearrangements. TCRdb limited this immuneACCESS table to in-frame rearrangements with V and J called. A share of clones is missing; checked studies link under half to unresolved V genes, and the rest is unexplained. V and J calls and clone size are given by that table; D and trimming were obtained from the DNA. The sample table shows about 150,000 clones, and 65% to 90% are seen once. The ten largest clones add up to approximately 3.5% of the sample.

This clone was seen a few times. There is no known antigen for this receptor. No quality values exist for individual bases; no much larger clone is one base distant. From V the trimming removes 7 bases and from J it removes 4 bases, while the gene matches leave 5 bases of the junction unaccounted for. From a lookup of the germline V gene (reference sequence), CDR1 and CDR2 are LNHDA and SQIVND. From its cysteine to its phenylalanine, the CDR3 spans 14 amino acids. Just CDR3 DNA is preserved here, 42 bases in frame from base 1. Whole blood was collected in K2EDTA tubes by collaborating institutions according to the institutions' own protocols. Collaborator samples were shipped for TCRbeta analysis as frozen whole blood, isolated PBMCs, or DNA extracted from either sample type.

The TCR sequence derives from a man between 70 and 80 years old with acute or convalescent COVID-19. Sequencing was done on a sample of peripheral blood. The chain links TRBV19 with TRBJ2-2; 8 nucleotides in the junction match TRBD1. The CDR3 protein is CASKQGVGTGELFF. The DNA sequence is TGTGCCAGTAAACAGGGGGTGGGCACCGGGGAGCTGTTTTTT. Here the CDR3 is joined to the reference TRBV19 and TRBJ2-2 genes, and the full variable domain is: DGGITQSPKYLFRKEGQNVTLSCEQNLNHDAMYWYRQDPGQGLRLIYYSQIVNDFQKGDIAEGYSVSREKKESFPLTVTSAQKNPTAFYLCASKQGVGTGELFFGEGSRLTVL.